This TCR beta chain was recorded in a study of blood T cell repertoires in COVID-19. The protocol was immunoSEQ multiplex PCR, while the TCRdb copy is restricted to in-frame clones and leaves out a portion. This table holds 300,000 or so clones, 80% to 95% found once. The table lists this clone with a count of one. The clonotype comes from a woman aged 25 to 39 who had recovered from COVID-19. The source material was PBMCs or T cells enriched from blood (not recorded which).

The CDR3 DNA sequence: TGTGCCAGCCAAGGAACGGGAGGGCTCTACGAGCAGTACTTC. This encodes CASQGTGGLYEQYF. This chain links TRBV3-1 (or the pseudogene TRBV3-2) with TRBJ2-7, with TRBD2 matching over 8 bases. Germline loops: CDR1 LGHDT, CDR2 YNNKEL (reference sequence). The junction had 9 bases not matched to a gene; V was cut back by 8 bases and J by 3 bases. The CDR3 contains 14 residues.